This TCR beta chain was sequenced in a study of persistence of HIV-infected CD4 T cells. Study-level results: Degenerate expanded CDR3beta sequences were enriched among CMV- and Gag-responding cells. Within sorted populations, more oligoclonal TCRs accompanied more oligoclonal proviruses.

The immunoSEQ assay was version 4, run in survey mode. Clones were read by immunoSEQ multiplex PCR, and TCRdb kept only the in-frame ones, dropping some. The table includes 15,000 to 20,000 clones, 70% to 80% detected once. Stimulation used 8.5 to 10 ug/mL lysate from CMV-infected fibroblasts. Sorting selected CD4+ T cells upregulating both CD40 ligand and CD69. CDR1 MGHRA and CDR2 YSYEKL come from the germline V gene. This CDR3 comprises 15 residues. The table lists this clone with a few counts. Its antigen remains unknown. The junction departs from the called germline gene at one end, perhaps through a read error.

The gene calls are TRBV4-1 and TRBJ1-3, with D unclear. Sequencing was performed on CD4+ T cells sorted from PBMCs after approximately 19-hour stimulation, taken from a patient who received antiretroviral therapy. This sequence originates from an adult man with HIV who was CMV-seropositive. CDR3: CASSKEPHSGNTIYF. CDR3 DNA sequence: TGCGCCAGCAGCAAAGAACCCCACTCTGGAAACACCATATATTTT.